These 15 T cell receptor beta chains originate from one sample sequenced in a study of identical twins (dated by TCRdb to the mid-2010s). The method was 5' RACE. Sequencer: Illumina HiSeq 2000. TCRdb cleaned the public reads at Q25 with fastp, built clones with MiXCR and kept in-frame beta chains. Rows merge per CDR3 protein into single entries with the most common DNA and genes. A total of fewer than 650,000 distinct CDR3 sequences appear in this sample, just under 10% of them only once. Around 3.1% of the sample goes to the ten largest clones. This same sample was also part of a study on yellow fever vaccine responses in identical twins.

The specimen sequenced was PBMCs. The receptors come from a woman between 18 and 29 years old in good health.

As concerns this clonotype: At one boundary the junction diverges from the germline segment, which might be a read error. The CDR3 here is CACSQLGGSTDTQYF. The DNA of the CDR3 is TGTGCCTGCAGCCAATTAGGCGGAAGCACAGATACGCAGTATTTT. This sequence joins TRBV3-1 and TRBJ2-3; the D is unclear. This CDR3 spans 15 amino acids. Germline-derived CDR1 and CDR2 are LGHDT and YNNKEL (reference sequence).

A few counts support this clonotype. DNA for the CDR3: TGTGCCAGCTCACCCCCCGAGAGGGTGGATGAGCAGTTCTTC. The encoded protein is CASSPPERVDEQFF. The J gene is TRBJ2-1, the V gene TRBV18; D is perhaps TRBD2 (5 bases). Germline V CDR1 and CDR2: KGHSH, LQKENI. V was trimmed by 3 bases and J by 8 bases, leaving 14 bases between them. The CDR3 extends over 14 amino acids. The entire variable domain, with the rest obtained from reference TRBV18 and TRBJ2-1, is as follows: NAGVMQNPRHLVRRRGQEARLRCSPMKGHSHVYWYRQLPEEGLKFMVYLQKENIIDESGMPKERFSAEFPKEGPSILRIQQVVRGDSAAYFCASSPPERVDEQFFGPGTRLTVL.

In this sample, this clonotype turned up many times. In DNA, the CDR3 is TGCAGCTTAGGGGACAGGGGGGTTAGTGAGCAGTTCTTC. This translates into CSLGDRGVSEQFF. This rearrangement joins TRBV29-1 to TRBJ2-1, with TRBD1 matching over 11 bases. Germline-derived CDR1 and CDR2 are SQVTM and ANQGSEA. CDR3 length: 13 residues. V trimming: 8 bases; J trimming: 9 bases; junction bases outside the gene matches: 9.

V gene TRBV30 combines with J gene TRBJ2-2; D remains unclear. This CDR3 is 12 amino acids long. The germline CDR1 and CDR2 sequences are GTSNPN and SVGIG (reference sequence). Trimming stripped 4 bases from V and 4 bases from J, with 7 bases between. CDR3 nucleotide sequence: TGTGCCTGGACCAGTCCCACCGGGGAGCTGTTTTTT. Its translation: CAWTSPTGELFF.

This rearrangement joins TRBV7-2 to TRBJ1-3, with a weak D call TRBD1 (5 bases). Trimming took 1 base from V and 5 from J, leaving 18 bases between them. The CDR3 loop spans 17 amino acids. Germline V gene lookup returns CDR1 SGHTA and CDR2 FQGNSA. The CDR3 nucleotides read TGTGCCAGCAGCTTAGTAGCGGGGACTAGAGAGCGAAACACCATATATTTT. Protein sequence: CASSLVAGTRERNTIYF.

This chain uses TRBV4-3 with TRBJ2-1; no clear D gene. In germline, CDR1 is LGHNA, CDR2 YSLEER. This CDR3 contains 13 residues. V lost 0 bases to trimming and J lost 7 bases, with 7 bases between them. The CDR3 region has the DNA TGCGCCAGCAGCCAAGATAGGGAAAATGAGCAGTTCTTC. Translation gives CASSQDRENEQFF.

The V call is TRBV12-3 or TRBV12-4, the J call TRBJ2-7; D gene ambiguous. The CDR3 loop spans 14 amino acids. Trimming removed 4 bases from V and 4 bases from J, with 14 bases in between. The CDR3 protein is CASSSSPTWYEQYF. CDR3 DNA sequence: TGTGCCAGCAGTTCCTCCCCCACGTGGTACGAGCAGTACTTC.

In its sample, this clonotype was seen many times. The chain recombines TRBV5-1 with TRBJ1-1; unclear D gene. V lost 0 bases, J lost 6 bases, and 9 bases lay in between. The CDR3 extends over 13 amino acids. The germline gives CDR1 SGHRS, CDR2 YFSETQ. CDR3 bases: TGCGCCAGCAGCTTGGCCGGGAGCCCTGAAGCTTTCTTT. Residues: CASSLAGSPEAFF.

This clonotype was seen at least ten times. CDR3 nucleotides: TGTGCCAGCAGCAGAACCGGTCCGCCCTACAATGAGCAGTTCTTC. It codes for CASSRTGPPYNEQFF. The chain carries TRBV6-1 and TRBJ2-1; D unclear. The CDR3 is 15 amino acids. V lost 6 bases, J lost 2 bases, and 14 bases lay in between. Looked up from germline, CDR1 is MNHNS and CDR2 is SASEGT.

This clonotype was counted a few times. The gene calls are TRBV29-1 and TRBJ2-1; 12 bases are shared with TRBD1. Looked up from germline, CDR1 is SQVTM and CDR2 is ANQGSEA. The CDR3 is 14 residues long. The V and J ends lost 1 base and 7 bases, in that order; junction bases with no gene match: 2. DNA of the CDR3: TGCAGCGTTGAAGGGGGACAGGGGGCGAATGAGCAGTTCTTC. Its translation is CSVEGGQGANEQFF.

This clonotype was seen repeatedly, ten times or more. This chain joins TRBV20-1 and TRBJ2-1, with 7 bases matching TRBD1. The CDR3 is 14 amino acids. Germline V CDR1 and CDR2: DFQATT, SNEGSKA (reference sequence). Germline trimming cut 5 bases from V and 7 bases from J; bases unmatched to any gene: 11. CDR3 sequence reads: CSARTGFRLNEQFF. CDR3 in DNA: TGCAGTGCTCGGACAGGCTTTAGACTTAATGAGCAGTTCTTC.

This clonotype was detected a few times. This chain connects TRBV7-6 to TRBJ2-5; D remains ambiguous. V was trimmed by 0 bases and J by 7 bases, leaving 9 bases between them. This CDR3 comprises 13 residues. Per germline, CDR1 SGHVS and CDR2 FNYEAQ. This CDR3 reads CASSLAQWGTQYF. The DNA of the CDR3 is TGTGCCAGCAGCTTAGCGCAGTGGGGGACCCAGTACTTC.

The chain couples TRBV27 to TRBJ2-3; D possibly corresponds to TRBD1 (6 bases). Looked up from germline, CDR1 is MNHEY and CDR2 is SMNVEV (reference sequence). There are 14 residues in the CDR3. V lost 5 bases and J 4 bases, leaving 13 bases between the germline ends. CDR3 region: CASSTRTVSDTQYF. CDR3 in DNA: TGTGCCAGCAGTACGCGGACAGTCTCAGATACGCAGTATTTT.

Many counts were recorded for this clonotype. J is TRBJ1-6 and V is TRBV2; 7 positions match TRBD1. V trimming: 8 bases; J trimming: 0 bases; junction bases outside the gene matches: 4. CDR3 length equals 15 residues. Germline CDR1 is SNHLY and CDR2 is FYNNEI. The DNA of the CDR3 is TGTGCCAGCTGGCAGGGGGGCTCCTATAATTCACCCCTCCACTTT. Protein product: CASWQGGSYNSPLHF.

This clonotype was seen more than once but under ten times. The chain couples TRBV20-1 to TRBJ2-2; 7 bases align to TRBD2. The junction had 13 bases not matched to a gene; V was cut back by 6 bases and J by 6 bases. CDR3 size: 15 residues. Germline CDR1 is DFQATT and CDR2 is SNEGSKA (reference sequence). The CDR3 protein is CSAKRGGRAAGELFF. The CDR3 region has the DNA TGCAGTGCCAAGCGTGGTGGGAGGGCAGCCGGGGAGCTGTTTTTT.